Here is one TCR beta chain with its context. Its specificity is not known. These data belong to a study of shared clonotypes between healthy human individuals. As for the study in general: Per donor, three plates held CD4 naive cells, three held CD4 memory, two held CD8 naive and one held CD8 memory. Findings of the study overall: When naive CD4 clonotypes were compared across several donors, around 5% were shared.

The test was conducted at deep level. Sequenced by immunoSEQ multiplex PCR; TCRdb stores in-frame clones only, minus some. The sample shows 800,000 to 1,200,000 clones, 75% to 85% of them seen only once. CD4+ cells yielded CD45RA+ naive and CD45RA-negative memory subsets. Germline V CDR1 and CDR2: LNHNV, YYDKDF (reference sequence). V trimming: 1 base; J trimming: 5 bases; junction bases outside the gene matches: 5. The CDR3 spans 15 residues. The specimen was memory CD4+ T cells from PBMCs. Subset: CD45RA-negative fraction. The receptor was isolated from a man aged 18 to 30 in good health. Some clones in this sample may be carry-over from other donors' samples. V is TRBV15 and J is TRBJ2-7; 10 bases match TRBD2. Here the CDR3 reads CATSRALAGSHEQYF. Here the CDR3 DNA reads TGTGCCACCAGCAGAGCACTAGCGGGATCCCACGAGCAGTACTTC.